The clone carrying this T cell receptor beta chain has only a few counts. Antigen: not known. Study processing details: Out-of-frame sequences were removed, leaving 2,000,000 or so distinct TCRbeta sequences. Sequenced by immunoSEQ multiplex PCR; TCRdb stores in-frame clones only, minus some. V and J calls and clone size are those listed in that table; D and trimming were worked out from the DNA. The sample lists over 60,000 clones; roughly 80% were seen once. This sample is drawn from a study of memory CD4+ T cells and cytomegalovirus serostatus. Study conclusions and caveats: Each of approximately 61 CMV-associated TCRbeta sequences occurred in one to five individuals.

The sort gate was single viable CD3+CD4+CD8-CD45RO+ cells for memory CD4+ T cells. Serostatus was set by detecting CMV pp150, pp28, p38, p52 IgG. CDR1 MGHDK and CDR2 SYGVNS come from the germline V gene. The CDR3 is 15 amino acids. V was clipped by 1 base and J by 6 bases, with 15 bases between them. Sequencing used memory CD4+ T cells from blood. V is TRBV25-1 and J is TRBJ1-1, with a weak D call TRBD1 (6 bases). The receptor comes from an adult in good health and CMV-seronegative. The chain's CDR3 is CASSEFSGAVAEAFF. The CDR3 DNA sequence: TGTGCCAGCAGTGAATTTTCAGGGGCGGTGGCTGAAGCTTTCTTT.